This T cell receptor (beta chain) was sequenced for a study of blood T cell repertoires in COVID-19 (dated by TCRdb to the early 2020s). For the wider study: Collaborator samples came from the United States, Italy and Spain and covered acute and convalescent phases of COVID-19. The prospective study material was composed of cDNA or gDNA derived from T cells, B-cell-depleted T cells, or PBMCs. Subjects who had been exposed to COVID-19, were actively infected with it, or had recovered from it provided the deeply sampled blood TCRbeta repertoires that made up the dataset. The repertoires were released in a freely available public database intended as a resource for research on the immune response to SARS-CoV-2. Samples came from the ongoing ImmuneRACE study (first 160 participants) plus 1,254 subjects from 6 global collaborators. Sample metadata almost always included a de-identified subject ID, COVID-19 status, age in years and sex. Where available, HLA class I and class II types were taken from metadata supplied by the sample provider and were not determined by assay-based typing. Broad study findings and their caveats: The amount of clinical and demographic metadata varied by source and participant and was provided uncurated.

V trim: 0 bases; J trim: 10 bases; unmatched bases: 5. From a lookup of the germline V gene, CDR1 and CDR2 are SGHRS and YFSETQ. There are 15 amino acids in the CDR3, from cysteine to phenylalanine inclusive. CDR3 DNA only is kept here, 45 bases in frame from base 1. TCRbeta CDR3 regions were amplified from genomic DNA by means of the immunoSEQ Assay, a bias-controlled multiplex PCR. As for how the authors treated the data: The number of nucleated cells in each sample was estimated from the amplification of reference gene primers within the assay. To quantify the absolute abundance of each unique TCRbeta CDR3 rearrangement, sequence reads were collapsed and filtered. For each sample, productive Simpson clonality was calculated by taking the square root of Simpson's diversity index across productive rearrangements. TCRdb took over this immuneACCESS table, retaining in-frame rearrangements with V and J assigned. Such tables are incomplete; in checked studies, under half of the missing clones stem from an unresolved V gene, and the remainder is unexplained. D and trimming were read from the DNA, whereas the V and J calls and clone size are those reported in that table. This sample gives 350,000 to 450,000 clones in total; approximately 93% of them show up just once. 0.8% to 0.9% of the sample is taken by the ten largest.

A remark on this clone: Its recognized antigen is unknown. The sample holds no much larger clone one base away, and base qualities are not on file.

Enrolling through a virtual design, the prospective study's participants ranged in age from roughly 18 to 90 years and lived across roughly 24 United States geographic areas. In the prospective study, cohorts were assigned on the basis of participant-reported clinical history obtained from a screening survey and a study questionnaire. Exposed participants had been in contact, within 2 weeks of entering the study, with a person who had a PCR-confirmed or clinician-diagnosed case of COVID-19. In the prospective study, whole blood, serum and a nasopharyngeal or oropharyngeal swab were collected from each participant by mobile phlebotomists. Prospective study participants could optionally give additional blood draws and questionnaires over an approximately 2-month period. Before DNA extraction, blood samples from the prospective study were shipped at room temperature or frozen.

This TCR derives from a woman aged 40 to 55 who had been exposed to COVID-19. Material: PBMCs or T cells enriched from blood (not recorded which). The sequence joins TRBV5-1 to TRBJ2-2, and TRBD2 aligns with 11 junction nucleotides. The CDR3 region reads CASSLDSGGAQELFF. The sequenced DNA is TGCGCCAGCAGCTTGGATAGCGGGGGGGCACAGGAGCTGTTTTTT.